These 3 T cell receptor beta chains were sequenced from one sample in a study of T-cell memory formation after mild COVID-19. TCRdb reprocessed the 5' RACE reads with MiXCR, giving one entry per CDR3 protein. The sample shows about 250,000 distinct CDR3 sequences, 15% to 19% of them seen only once. The sample taken for sequencing was PBMCs or a T cell subset sorted from them (not recorded which). Receptor source: an adult woman who had mild COVID-19 (a few samples of this study predate the infection). Cell type and time point are not known.

This clonotype has a handful of counts. This chain uses TRBV12-5 with TRBJ1-1; the match to TRBD1 covers 9 bases. The ends lost 3 bases at V and 5 bases at J; junction bases unmatched: 13. The CDR3 covers 17 residues. In germline, CDR1 is LGHNT, CDR2 FRNRAP. The CDR3 nucleotides read TGTGCTAGTGGTTTTCCTGGTCGAACAGGGGGCCAGACTGAAGCTTTCTTT. Translation: CASGFPGRTGGQTEAFF.

The chain recombines TRBV27 with TRBJ1-1, with 8 bases aligning to TRBD1. V trimming: 7 bases; J trimming: 6 bases; junction bases outside the gene matches: 10. Germline V gene data show CDR1 as MNHEY and CDR2 as SMNVEV (reference sequence). CDR3 length: 14 residues. CDR3 bases: TGTGCCAGCATGGGGGCAGGGGGCGTAGCTGAAGCTTTCTTT. Translating gives CASMGAGGVAEAFF.

This sequence joins TRBV12-3 or TRBV12-4 and TRBJ1-2; 7 bases agree with TRBD1. The CDR3 loop spans 14 amino acids. Trimming cost V 3 bases and J 0 bases; bases outside gene matches: 1. The CDR3 bases are TGTGCCAGCAGTTTGACAGGGCCTAACTATGGCTACACCTTC. It encodes CASSLTGPNYGYTF.